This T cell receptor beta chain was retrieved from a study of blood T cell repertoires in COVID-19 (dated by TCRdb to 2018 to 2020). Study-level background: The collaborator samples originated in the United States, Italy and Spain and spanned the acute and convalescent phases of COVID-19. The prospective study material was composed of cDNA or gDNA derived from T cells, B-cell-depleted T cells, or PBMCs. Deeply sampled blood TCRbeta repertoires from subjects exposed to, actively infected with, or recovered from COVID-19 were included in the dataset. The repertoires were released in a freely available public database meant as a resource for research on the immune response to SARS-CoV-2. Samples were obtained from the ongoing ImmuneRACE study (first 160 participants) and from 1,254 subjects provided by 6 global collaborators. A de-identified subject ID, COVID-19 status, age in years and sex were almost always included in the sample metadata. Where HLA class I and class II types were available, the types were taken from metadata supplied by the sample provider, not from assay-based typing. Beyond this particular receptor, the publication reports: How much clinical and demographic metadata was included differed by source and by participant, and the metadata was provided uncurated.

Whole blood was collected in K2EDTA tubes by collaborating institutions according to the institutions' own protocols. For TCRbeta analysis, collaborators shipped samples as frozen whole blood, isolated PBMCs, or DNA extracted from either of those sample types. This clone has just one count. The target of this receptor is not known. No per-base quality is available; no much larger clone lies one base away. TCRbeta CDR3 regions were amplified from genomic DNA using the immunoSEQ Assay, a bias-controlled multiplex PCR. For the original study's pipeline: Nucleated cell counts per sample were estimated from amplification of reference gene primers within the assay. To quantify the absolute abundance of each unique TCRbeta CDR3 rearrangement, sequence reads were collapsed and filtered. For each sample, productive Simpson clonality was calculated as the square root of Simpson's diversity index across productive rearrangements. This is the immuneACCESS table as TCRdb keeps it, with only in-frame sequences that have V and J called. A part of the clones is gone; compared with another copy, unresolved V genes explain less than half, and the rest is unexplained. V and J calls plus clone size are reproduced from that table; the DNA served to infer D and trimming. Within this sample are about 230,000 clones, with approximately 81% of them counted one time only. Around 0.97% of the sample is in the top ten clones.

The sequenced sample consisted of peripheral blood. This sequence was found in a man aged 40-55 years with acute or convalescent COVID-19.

The DNA is TGTGCCAGCAGCGTCGGGGGTCAGACCTATGGCTACACCTTC. This sequence encodes CASSVGGQTYGYTF. The chain is made from TRBV2 and TRBJ1-2; a tentative D call is TRBD1 (5 bases match). The CDR3 starts with the cysteine, ends with the phenylalanine, and has 14 residues. The sequence is cut down to CDR3 DNA, 42 bases in frame from base 1. The CDR1 and CDR2 encoded by the germline V gene are SNHLY and FYNNEI. Relative to germline, V is 6 bases shorter and J is 4 bases shorter, with 15 bases between their ends.